This T cell receptor beta chain derives from a study of shared clonotypes between healthy human individuals. Findings of the study overall: Non-shared clonotypes displayed generation probabilities falling below those of clonotypes present in all four donors. Estimated richness was generally greater in naive than memory subsets. Four donors had about 5.1% of their naive CD4 clonotypes in common.

This clone was detected a few times. The antigen is undetermined. V was clipped by 6 bases and J by 4 bases; unmatched bases: 9. Germline loops: CDR1 SGHVS, CDR2 FNYEAQ. The CDR3 sequence is 15 residues long. The data were produced by immunoSEQ multiplex PCR, yet TCRdb's version contains in-frame clones alone and is incomplete. This sample has about 960,000 clones, with 60% to 85% found just once. The chain is built from TRBV7-6 and TRBJ2-5; 9 positions match TRBD2. Sequenced sample: memory CD4+ T cells sorted from blood. Sample subset: CD45RA-negative fraction. The receptor was derived from a man aged 18 to 29 in good health. The chain's CDR3 is CASSLRLAGAETQYF. The CDR3 DNA reads as TGTGCCAGCAGTCTAAGGTTAGCGGGAGCAGAGACCCAGTACTTC. The full variable domain, its missing parts supplied by reference TRBV7-6 and TRBJ2-5, is GAGVSQSPRYKVTKRGQDVALRCDPISGHVSLYWYRQALGQGPEFLTYFNYEAQQDKSGLPNDRFSAERPEGSISTLTIQRTEQRDSAMYRCASSLRLAGAETQYFGPGTRLLVL.